Following are 7 T cell receptor beta chains from one sample sequenced in a study of T-cell reconstitution after alpha-beta-depleted transplantation in children. Library preparation (for TCRbeta) was performed with unique molecular identifiers. TCRdb reanalysed the PCR reads using MiXCR and keeps one entry per CDR3 protein. The sample lists approximately 650,000 distinct CDR3 sequences; roughly 13% were seen once. The material was PBMCs, obtained before TCRalphabeta/CD19-depleted stem cell transplant. All receptors come from a girl aged 2 to 10 with congenital amegakaryocytic thrombocytopenia, due to receive a stem cell transplant.

This clonotype appeared a few times. The V gene is TRBV12-3 or TRBV12-4, the J gene TRBJ2-3, with TRBD2 matching 7 bases. CDR3 size: 19 residues. V was pared by 7 bases and J by 0 bases, with 19 bases of the junction left unmatched. The CDR3: CASNLAPGGTGDSTDTQYF. The CDR3 nucleotides read TGTGCCAGCAATTTGGCCCCGGGGGGTACGGGGGATAGCACAGATACGCAGTATTTT.

This clonotype was counted only a few times. This chain links TRBV5-1 with TRBJ2-2; a weak D match, TRBD1 (6 bases). Germline values: CDR1 SGHRS, CDR2 YFSETQ. The CDR3 sequence is 15 residues long. V was trimmed by 3 bases and J by 7 bases, leaving 16 bases between them. This CDR3 reads CASSSGTWPDGELFF. In DNA form, the CDR3 reads TGCGCCAGCAGCTCAGGGACATGGCCCGACGGGGAGCTGTTTTTT.

This clonotype was seen only a few times. The rearrangement links TRBV2 to TRBJ2-7; 9 positions match TRBD1. There are 12 residues in the CDR3. CDR1 and CDR2 from the germline V gene are SNHLY and FYNNEI. With V trimmed by 5 bases and J by 6 bases, 2 bases remained unmatched. The CDR3 loop is CASSKTGGEQYF. The CDR3 nucleotides read TGTGCCAGCAGTAAGACAGGGGGCGAGCAGTACTTC.

This clonotype was picked up a small number of times. The J gene is TRBJ2-7, the V gene TRBV4-1; D is ambiguous. The CDR3 loop spans 14 amino acids. V was clipped by 0 bases and J by 0 bases, with 6 bases between them. Germline V lookup: CDR1 MGHRA, CDR2 YSYEKL. CDR3 coding DNA: TGCGCCAGCAGCCAAGACGGATTCTCCTACGAGCAGTACTTC. Translated: CASSQDGFSYEQYF.

This clonotype occurred a few times. The genes are TRBV12-3 or TRBV12-4 and TRBJ2-7; TRBD2 matches 8 bases. The J segment lost 0 bases and the V segment lost 3 bases, leaving 1 base of the junction unmatched. The CDR3 spans 14 residues. CDR3 sequence (DNA): TGTGCCAGCAGTTTTAGCGGGAACTCCTACGAGCAGTACTTC. This encodes CASSFSGNSYEQYF.

A word on this clonotype: A much more abundant neighbour one base away suggests this may be a read error. V usage is TRBV7-2 and J usage is TRBJ1-3, with a weak D call TRBD1 (6 bases). The CDR3 totals 15 residues. In germline, CDR1 is SGHTA, CDR2 FQGNSA. V gave up 5 bases and J gave up 0 bases, with 11 bases separating them. CDR3 loop: CASSPDRISGNTIYF. In DNA, the CDR3 is TGTGCCAGCAGCCCCGACAGGATCTCTGGAAACACCATATATTTT.

The chain carries TRBV5-1 and TRBJ2-7; TRBD2 aligns across 13 bases. CDR1 and CDR2 (germline): SGHRS, YFSETQ. The CDR3 loop spans 16 amino acids. With V trimmed by 6 bases and J by 7 bases, 13 bases remained unmatched. CDR3 region: CASNSKGLAGAEEQYF. CDR3 nucleotides: TGCGCCAGCAATTCAAAAGGACTAGCGGGAGCGGAAGAGCAGTACTTC.